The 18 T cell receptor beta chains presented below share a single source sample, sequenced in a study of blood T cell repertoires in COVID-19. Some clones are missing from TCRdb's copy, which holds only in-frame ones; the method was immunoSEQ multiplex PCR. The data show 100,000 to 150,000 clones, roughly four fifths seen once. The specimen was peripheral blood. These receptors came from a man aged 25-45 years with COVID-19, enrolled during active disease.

The DNA of the CDR3 is TGTGCCAGCAGGGGAACCCAGGGTTTCTATAGCAATCAGCCCCAGCATTTT. Translated: CASRGTQGFYSNQPQHF. This chain links TRBV28 with TRBJ1-5; the D gene is possibly TRBD1 (5 bases). The CDR3 totals 17 residues. Germline V lookup: CDR1 MDHEN, CDR2 SYDVKM. Trimming took 6 bases from V and 0 from J, leaving 18 bases between them.

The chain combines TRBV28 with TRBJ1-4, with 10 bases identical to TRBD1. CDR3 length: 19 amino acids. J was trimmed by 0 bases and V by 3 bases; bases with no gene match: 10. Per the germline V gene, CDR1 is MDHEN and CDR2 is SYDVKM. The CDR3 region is CASSLGQGIRPATNEKLFF. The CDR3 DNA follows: TGTGCCAGCAGTTTGGGACAGGGGATCCGACCGGCAACTAATGAAAAACTGTTTTTT.

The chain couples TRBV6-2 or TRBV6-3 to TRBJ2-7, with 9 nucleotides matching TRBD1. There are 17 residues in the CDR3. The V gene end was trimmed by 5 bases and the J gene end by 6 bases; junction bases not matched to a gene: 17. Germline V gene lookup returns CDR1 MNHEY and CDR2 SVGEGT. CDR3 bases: TGTGCCAGCAGTGACCCGAGTTTCATCGACAGGGGGGTCGAGCAGTACTTC. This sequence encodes CASSDPSFIDRGVEQYF.

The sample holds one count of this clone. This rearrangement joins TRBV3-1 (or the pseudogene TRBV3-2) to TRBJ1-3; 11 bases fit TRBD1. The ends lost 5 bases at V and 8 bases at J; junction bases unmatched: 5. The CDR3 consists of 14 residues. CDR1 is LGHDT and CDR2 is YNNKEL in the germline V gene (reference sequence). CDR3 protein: CASSGTGGYDTIYF. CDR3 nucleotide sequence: TGTGCCAGCAGCGGGACAGGGGGATATGACACCATATATTTT.

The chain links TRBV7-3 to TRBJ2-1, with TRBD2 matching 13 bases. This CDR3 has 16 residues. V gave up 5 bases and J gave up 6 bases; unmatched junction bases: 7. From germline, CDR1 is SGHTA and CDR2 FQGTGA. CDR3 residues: CASSLLAGGPGNEQFF. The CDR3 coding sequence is TGTGCCAGCAGCCTACTAGCGGGAGGGCCAGGCAATGAGCAGTTCTTC.

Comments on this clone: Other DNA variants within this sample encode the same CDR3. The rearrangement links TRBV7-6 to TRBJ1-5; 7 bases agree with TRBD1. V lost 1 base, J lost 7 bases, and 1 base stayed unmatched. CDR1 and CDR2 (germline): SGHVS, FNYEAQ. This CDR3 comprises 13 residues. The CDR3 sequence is CASSLGQGQPQHF. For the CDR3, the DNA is TGTGCCAGCAGCTTAGGACAGGGCCAGCCCCAGCATTTT. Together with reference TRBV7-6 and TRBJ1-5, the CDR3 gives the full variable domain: GAGVSQSPRYKVTKRGQDVALRCDPISGHVSLYWYRQALGQGPEFLTYFNYEAQQDKSGLPNDRFSAERPEGSISTLTIQRTEQRDSAMYRCASSLGQGQPQHFGDGTRLSIL.

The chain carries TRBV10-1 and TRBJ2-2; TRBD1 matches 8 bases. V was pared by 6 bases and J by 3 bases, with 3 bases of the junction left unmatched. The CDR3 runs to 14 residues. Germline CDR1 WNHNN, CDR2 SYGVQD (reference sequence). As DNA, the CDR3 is TGCGCCAGCAGGGGACAGGAAGACACCGGGGAGCTGTTTTTT. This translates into CASRGQEDTGELFF.

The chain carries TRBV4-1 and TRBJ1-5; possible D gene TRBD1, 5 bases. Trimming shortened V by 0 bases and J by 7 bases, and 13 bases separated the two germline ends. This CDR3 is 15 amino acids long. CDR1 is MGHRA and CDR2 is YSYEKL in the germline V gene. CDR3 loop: CASSQDGGEGQPQHF. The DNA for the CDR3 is TGCGCCAGCAGCCAAGATGGAGGGGAGGGACAGCCCCAGCATTTT.

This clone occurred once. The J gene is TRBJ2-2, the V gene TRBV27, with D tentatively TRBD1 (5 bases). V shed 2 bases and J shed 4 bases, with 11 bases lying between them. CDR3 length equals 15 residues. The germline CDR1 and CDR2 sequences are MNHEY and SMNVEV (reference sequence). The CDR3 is CASSLGQGPTGELFF. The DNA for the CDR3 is TGTGCCAGCAGTTTAGGGCAGGGTCCCACCGGGGAGCTGTTTTTT.

CDR3 sequence: CASSSGADTEAFF. CDR3 nucleotides: TGTGCCAGCAGCTCAGGGGCCGACACTGAAGCTTTCTTT. The chain carries TRBV11-3 and TRBJ1-1; possible D gene TRBD1, 6 bases. CDR3 size: 13 residues. V was cut by 4 bases and J by 3 bases, with 9 bases left in between. CDR1 and CDR2 from the germline V gene are SGHNT and YENEEA.

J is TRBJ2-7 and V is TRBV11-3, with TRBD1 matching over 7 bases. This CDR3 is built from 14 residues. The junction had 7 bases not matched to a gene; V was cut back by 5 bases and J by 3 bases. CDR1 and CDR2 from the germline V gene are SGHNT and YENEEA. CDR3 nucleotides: TGTGCCAGCAGCCCCCGGGACAGAGACTACGAGCAGTACTTC. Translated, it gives CASSPRDRDYEQYF.

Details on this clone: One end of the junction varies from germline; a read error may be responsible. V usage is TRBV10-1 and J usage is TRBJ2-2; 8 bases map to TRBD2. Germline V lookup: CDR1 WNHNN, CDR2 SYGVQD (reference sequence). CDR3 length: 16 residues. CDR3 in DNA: TGCGCCAGCAGTGAGTCGCGACTAGCGAACGCCGGGGAGCTGTTTTTT. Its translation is CASSESRLANAGELFF.

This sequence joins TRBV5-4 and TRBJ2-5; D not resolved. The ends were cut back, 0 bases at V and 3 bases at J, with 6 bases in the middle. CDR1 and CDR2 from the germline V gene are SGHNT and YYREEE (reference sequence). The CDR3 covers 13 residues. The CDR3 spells CASSLEEKETQYF. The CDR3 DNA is TGTGCCAGCAGCTTGGAGGAGAAAGAGACCCAGTACTTC. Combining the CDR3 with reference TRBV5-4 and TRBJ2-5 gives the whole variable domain ETGVTQSPTHLIKTRGQQVTLRCSSQSGHNTVSWYQQALGQGPQFIFQYYREEENGRGNFPPRFSGLQFPNYSSELNVNALELDDSALYLCASSLEEKETQYFGPGTRLLVL.

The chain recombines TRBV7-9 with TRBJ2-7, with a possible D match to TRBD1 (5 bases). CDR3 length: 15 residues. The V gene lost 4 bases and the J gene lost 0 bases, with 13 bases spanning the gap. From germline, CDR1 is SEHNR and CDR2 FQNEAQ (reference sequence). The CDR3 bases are TGTGCCAGCAGCTCGGACACGAAACCCTCCTACGAGCAGTACTTC. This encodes CASSSDTKPSYEQYF. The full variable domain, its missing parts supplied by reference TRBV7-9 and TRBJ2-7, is DTGVSQNPRHKITKRGQNVTFRCDPISEHNRLYWYRQTLGQGPEFLTYFQNEAQLEKSRLLSDRFSAERPKGSFSTLEIQRTEQGDSAMYLCASSSDTKPSYEQYFGPGTRLTVT.

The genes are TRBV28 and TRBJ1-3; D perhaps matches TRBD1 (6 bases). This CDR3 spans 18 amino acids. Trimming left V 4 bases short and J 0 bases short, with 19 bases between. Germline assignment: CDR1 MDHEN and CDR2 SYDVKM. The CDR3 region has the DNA TGTGCCAGCAGTTCCCCGGCTCGGGGGGCTCTCTCTGGAAACACCATATATTTT. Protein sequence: CASSSPARGALSGNTIYF.

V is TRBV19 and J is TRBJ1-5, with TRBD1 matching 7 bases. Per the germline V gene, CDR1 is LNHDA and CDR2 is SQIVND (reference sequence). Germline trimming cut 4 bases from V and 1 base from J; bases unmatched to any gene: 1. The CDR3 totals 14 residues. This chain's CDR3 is CASSTTGSNQPQHF. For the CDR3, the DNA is TGTGCCAGTAGTACGACAGGGAGCAATCAGCCCCAGCATTTT.

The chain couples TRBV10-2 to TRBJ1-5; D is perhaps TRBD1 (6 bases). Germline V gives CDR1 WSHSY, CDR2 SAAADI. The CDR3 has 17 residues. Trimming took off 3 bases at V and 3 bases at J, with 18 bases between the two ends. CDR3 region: CASSDSPYRDHNQPQHF. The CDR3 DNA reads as TGCGCCAGCAGTGATTCCCCCTACAGGGATCACAATCAGCCCCAGCATTTT.

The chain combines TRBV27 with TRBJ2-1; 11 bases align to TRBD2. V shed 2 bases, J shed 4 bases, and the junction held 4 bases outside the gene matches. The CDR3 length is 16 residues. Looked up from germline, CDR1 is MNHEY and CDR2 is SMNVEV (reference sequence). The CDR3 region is CASSLRLAGRYNEQFF. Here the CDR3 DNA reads TGTGCCAGCAGTTTACGACTAGCGGGACGTTACAATGAGCAGTTCTTC.